The clone carrying this T cell receptor beta chain appeared a few times. TCRdb independently ran MiXCR on the 5' RACE reads; one entry per CDR3 protein. The sample includes approximately 250,000 distinct CDR3 sequences, 15% to 20% of them seen just once. The sample originates from a study of T-cell memory formation after mild COVID-19. Study context: Most TCR clusters belonged to a single donor.

V lost 3 bases and J 0 bases, leaving 9 bases between the germline ends. Germline V gives CDR1 SGHAT, CDR2 FQNNGV. The CDR3 runs to 15 residues. The sequencing sample was made of PBMCs or a T cell subset sorted from them (not recorded which). The receptor was isolated from a man aged 18 to 35 who had mild COVID-19 (a few samples of this study predate the infection). Cell type and time point are not known. This chain joins TRBV11-2 and TRBJ2-1; D is perhaps TRBD1 or TRBD2 (5 bases each). CDR3 amino acids: CASSFRDRSYNEQFF. CDR3 nucleotides: TGTGCCAGCAGCTTTAGGGACCGCTCCTACAATGAGCAGTTCTTC.